The present TCR beta chain was sequenced within a study of shared T cell receptors in the human thymus (dated by TCRdb to about 2021). Study-wide context: The study examined how the human thymus generates shared, self-reactive T-cell receptor alpha chains.

Libraries were built with the immunoSEQ multiplex PCR assay. As stored in TCRdb, this immuneACCESS dataset retains in-frame rearrangements with V and J assigned. A fraction of the clones does not appear; measured against another copy, unresolved V genes explain less than half of the discrepancy, and the remainder lacks a known reason. The sample table shows 600,000 to 900,000 clones, and around 85% are seen once. Of the sample, roughly 0.01% falls within the top ten clones. The CDR3, from cysteine to phenylalanine, totals 12 residues. The DNA shown is the 36-base CDR3, in frame from base 1. Via the germline V gene, CDR1 is LGHNT and CDR2 FRNRAP. Compared with germline, V lacks 10 bases and J lacks 8 bases; bases without a gene match: 7. In its sample, this clone was seen once. Its antigen target is currently unknown. The record has no base qualities; no much larger clone is one base away. These sequences were also reported in another study, on human thymus T cells. As that second study puts it: Immunologically healthy infants undergoing open corrective cardiac surgery for congenital heart defects in Finland were used as donors. Thymus tissue was obtained as surgical resects removed during corrective cardiac surgery. Usage of V and J gene segments appeared to be biased in both the thymic and the peripheral blood repertoires. Highly overlapping thymic TCR repertoires among unrelated individuals were reported in the related research. The study characterized TCR alpha and beta repertoires from about 8 infant thymus samples and four related peripheral blood samples. Donor ages ranged from about 6 to 250 days, and the cohort comprised roughly 6 male and a couple of female infants. Thymocytes were mechanically released from the tissue and were stored as pellets of about 9.5-33 million cells at -70 degrees C. Genomic DNA was extracted from frozen cell pellets with a QIAsymphony instrument. The immunoSEQ multiplex PCR assay was used to amplify the TCRB and TCRAD loci from a standardized quantity of quality-controlled genomic DNA. Amplicons spanned the V(D)J region at a length sufficient to cover the CDR3 and identify V and J genes. The commercial immunoSEQ service was used to sequence amplicons on an Illumina platform. Primer bias and sequencing errors were corrected as previously described, and TCRAD and TCRB definitions were based on the IMGT database. immunoSEQ Analyzer 3.0 and VDJTools were used for repertoire analysis, which covered basic statistics, V/J segment usage, diversity estimates, rarefaction and pairwise overlap. Chao1, ChaoE, Efron-Thisted, Shannon and inverse Simpson indices were used to estimate diversity, which was also estimated on datasets down-sampled to the smallest sample. For repertoire overlap, CDR3 nucleotide sequence, V gene and J gene had to match strictly, and clustering was done by Jaccard-based multidimensional scaling. On average, thymus samples yielded roughly 770,000 unique TCRB clonotypes, whereas blood samples yielded 75,000 to 95,000.

This sequence originates from a girl less than two years old with a congenital heart defect. Donor details come from another sample of the same person, matched by shared clones. The chain joins TRBV12-5 to TRBJ1-2; 10 junctional bases match TRBD1. Sequenced: thymocytes. The nucleotide sequence is TGTGCTACCCGGGAGGGACAGGGGGGCTACACCTTC. It translates as CATREGQGGYTF.